The 31 T cell receptor beta chains below come from one sample, sequenced in a study of shared clonotypes between healthy human individuals. Method: immunoSEQ multiplex PCR; TCRdb's copy keeps in-frame clones and lacks some. The table shows about 320,000 clones, with about nine tenths occurring only once. Specimen: memory CD8+ T cells sorted from blood. Subset denoted: CD45RO+ cells pooled with CCR7-negative TemRA cells. These receptors were collected from a man between 18 and 29 years old in good health.

This clone was observed at least ten times. CDR3 in amino acids: CASSLFGREGPSYEQYF. The CDR3 nucleotides are TGTGCCAGCAGCCTGTTTGGGCGGGAGGGCCCCTCCTACGAGCAGTACTTC. J is TRBJ2-7 and V is TRBV7-9, with 9 bases aligning to TRBD2. Trimming removed 5 bases from V and 0 bases from J; junction bases left unmatched: 11. The CDR3 consists of 17 residues. Germline CDR1 and CDR2: SEHNR and FQNEAQ (reference sequence).

This clone was seen a few times. The V call is TRBV28, the J call TRBJ2-2; D remains unclear. Trimming shortened V by 3 bases and J by 5 bases, and 10 bases separated the two germline ends. The V gene's germline CDR1 is MDHEN and CDR2 SYDVKM. This CDR3 is built from 14 residues. CDR3 residues: CASSFYQATGELFF. DNA for the CDR3: TGTGCCAGCAGTTTTTATCAGGCTACCGGGGAGCTGTTTTTT.

The rearrangement links TRBV29-1 to TRBJ2-7; D not resolved. The CDR3 is 14 residues long. Germline values: CDR1 SQVTM, CDR2 ANQGSEA. V lost 0 bases and J 3 bases, leaving 12 bases between the germline ends. This CDR3 is CSVEEGLGRYEQYF. CDR3 sequence (DNA): TGCAGCGTTGAAGAGGGCCTGGGCCGCTACGAGCAGTACTTC.

The chain couples TRBV4-1 to TRBJ2-5; 8 nucleotides agree with TRBD2. The CDR3 sequence is 17 residues long. Trimming cost V 2 bases and J 1 base; bases outside gene matches: 9. CDR1 MGHRA and CDR2 YSYEKL come from the germline V gene. In nucleotides, the CDR3 is TGCGCCAGCAGCCAACACGTTAGCGGGGTTCTCCAAGAGACCCAGTACTTC. Amino acids: CASSQHVSGVLQETQYF.

The V gene is TRBV2, the J gene TRBJ1-1; TRBD1 aligns across 7 bases. Germline values: CDR1 SNHLY, CDR2 FYNNEI. This CDR3 comprises 17 residues. V gave up 9 bases and J gave up 0 bases; unmatched junction bases: 16. CDR3 protein: CASNGPVQGYLNTEAFF. The CDR3 DNA is TGTGCCAGTAACGGTCCCGTACAGGGGTATCTGAACACTGAAGCTTTCTTT.

This clone counts as medium-sized. The chain is built from TRBV7-3 and TRBJ2-2; 8 bases are a match to TRBD2. The junction had 9 bases not matched to a gene; V was cut back by 5 bases and J by 4 bases. Germline CDR1 and CDR2: SGHTA and FQGTGA. This CDR3 spans 16 amino acids. CDR3 protein: CASSRLATSSTGELFF. The CDR3 DNA reads TGTGCCAGCAGCAGACTAGCGACTAGTAGCACCGGGGAGCTGTTTTTT.

The chain carries TRBV10-3 and TRBJ2-1; D is possibly TRBD2 (5 bases). The CDR3 covers 14 residues. Trimming cost V 11 bases and J 1 base, with 15 bases left between them. The germline V gene encodes CDR1 ENHRY and CDR2 SYGVKD. The CDR3 DNA follows: TGTGCCCTTGGGGAGACGGATTCCTACAATGAGCAGTTCTTC. Translation: CALGETDSYNEQFF.

Many counts were recorded for this clone. In DNA, the CDR3 is TGTGCCAGCAGCTCAAACCGGGACGGCGCAACTAATGAAAAACTGTTTTTT. The encoded protein is CASSSNRDGATNEKLFF. V usage is TRBV7-9 and J usage is TRBJ1-4; D might be TRBD1 (5 bases). The CDR3 runs to 17 residues. Germline CDR1 SEHNR, CDR2 FQNEAQ (reference sequence). The V end was cut by 4 bases, the J end by 0 bases, with 15 bases between.

V gene TRBV4-3 combines with J gene TRBJ2-1; D might be TRBD2 (6 bases). The V end was cut by 1 base, the J end by 0 bases, with 10 bases between. This CDR3 has 16 residues. Germline V gives CDR1 LGHNA, CDR2 YSLEER. As DNA, the CDR3 is TGCGCCAGCAGCCAAGTAGCGGCTAGCTCCTACAATGAGCAGTTCTTC. Translation: CASSQVAASSYNEQFF.

The chain combines TRBV7-4 with TRBJ1-1, with a possible D match to TRBD1 (6 bases). Trimming removed 5 bases from V and 3 bases from J, with 16 bases in between. Germline CDR1 reads SGHVT; CDR2 reads SQSDAQ. CDR3 length equals 15 residues. The CDR3 loop reads CASSPRTDNYTEAFF. In DNA form, the CDR3 reads TGTGCCAGCAGCCCGCGGACAGACAACTACACTGAAGCTTTCTTT.

V usage is TRBV4-1 and J usage is TRBJ2-7; the match to TRBD1 covers 7 bases. The CDR3 is 15 residues long. J lost 6 bases, V lost 0 bases, and 8 bases had no gene match. Germline loops: CDR1 MGHRA, CDR2 YSYEKL. The DNA of the CDR3 is TGCGCCAGCAGCCAAGACTACGAGGGGGCCTCCGAGCAGTACTTC. It translates to CASSQDYEGASEQYF.

The genes are TRBV15 and TRBJ2-1, with D hard to call. V gave up 6 bases and J gave up 7 bases, with 16 bases separating them. CDR3 length equals 14 residues. The germline V gene has CDR1 LNHNV and CDR2 YYDKDF (reference sequence). CDR3 bases: TGTGCCACCAGTTTTACACGAGGCTTTAATGAGCAGTTCTTC. Translating gives CATSFTRGFNEQFF.

V usage is TRBV7-9 and J usage is TRBJ2-7, with no clear D. V lost 1 base to trimming and J lost 7 bases, with 14 bases between them. Per the germline V gene, CDR1 is SEHNR and CDR2 is FQNEAQ (reference sequence). This CDR3 spans 14 amino acids. CDR3 region: CASSLEGARFEQYF. The DNA for the CDR3 is TGTGCCAGCAGCTTAGAGGGCGCGCGGTTTGAGCAGTACTTC.

This clone was counted ten times or more. The chain has TRBV19 and TRBJ1-2; TRBD1 might be the D (6 bases). This CDR3 is built from 16 residues. Germline values: CDR1 LNHDA, CDR2 SQIVND (reference sequence). V lost 6 bases, J lost 0 bases, and 17 bases lay in between. The CDR3 nucleotides are TGTGCCAGTAGCAGTCCCTCGGGACACTCTAACTATGGCTACACCTTC. This sequence encodes CASSSPSGHSNYGYTF.

V gene TRBV27 combines with J gene TRBJ2-6; no clear D gene. Germline V gene data show CDR1 as MNHEY and CDR2 as SMNVEV (reference sequence). Trimming removed 6 bases at V and 0 bases at J, with 9 bases between. The CDR3 is 15 amino acids. The CDR3 region is CASRRTVSGANVLTF. CDR3 bases: TGTGCCAGCAGACGGACGGTCTCTGGGGCCAACGTCCTGACTTTC.

This chain links TRBV11-2 with TRBJ2-1; TRBD2 matches 8 bases. The ends lost 1 base at V and 1 base at J; junction bases unmatched: 9. Per the germline V gene, CDR1 is SGHAT and CDR2 is FQNNGV. This CDR3 has 18 residues. The CDR3 loop is CASSLVSPGGPSYNEQFF. The CDR3 region has the DNA TGTGCCAGCAGCTTAGTATCCCCGGGAGGGCCTTCCTACAATGAGCAGTTCTTC.

The V call is TRBV13, the J call TRBJ2-1, with unresolved D. CDR3 length: 13 amino acids. The germline CDR1 and CDR2 sequences are PRHDT and FYEKMQ (reference sequence). Trimming shortened V by 0 bases and J by 5 bases, and 5 bases separated the two germline ends. CDR3: CASSLGLNNEQFF. The CDR3 DNA follows: TGTGCCAGCAGCTTAGGACTTAACAATGAGCAGTTCTTC.

V gene TRBV29-1 combines with J gene TRBJ2-2; 10 nucleotides line up with TRBD2. V lost 4 bases, J lost 0 bases, and 5 bases stayed unmatched. CDR3 length: 16 residues. CDR1 is SQVTM, CDR2 ANQGSEA, per germline. The CDR3 loop is CSVVTSGDTNTGELFF. CDR3 in DNA: TGCAGCGTTGTAACTAGCGGGGATACGAACACCGGGGAGCTGTTTTTT.

The chain has TRBV9 and TRBJ2-7, with D perhaps given as TRBD1 or TRBD2 (5 bases each). The CDR3 totals 15 residues. Trimming took off 3 bases at V and 0 bases at J, with 13 bases between the two ends. In germline, CDR1 is SGDLS, CDR2 YYNGEE. CDR3 DNA sequence: TGTGCCAGCAGCGCTGGGGACGGCAGCTCCTACGAGCAGTACTTC. Translation: CASSAGDGSSYEQYF.

The chain couples TRBV6-5 to TRBJ2-1; possibly TRBD1 or TRBD2 for D (5 bases each). The germline gives CDR1 MNHEY, CDR2 SVGAGI. This CDR3 is 14 amino acids long. V dropped 8 bases and J dropped 8 bases, with 19 bases sitting between them. CDR3 nucleotide sequence: TGTGCCAGCGCCATTGGGTATAGAGGGGATGAGCAGTTCTTC. Its translation: CASAIGYRGDEQFF.

This chain connects TRBV7-3 to TRBJ2-1; D possibly corresponds to TRBD1 (5 bases). V lost 5 bases and J 1 base, leaving 18 bases between the germline ends. CDR3 length: 17 residues. Germline CDR1 and CDR2: SGHTA and FQGTGA. For the CDR3, the DNA is TGTGCCAGCAGCCCCTACCCGTCCAGGGATTCCTACAATGAGCAGTTCTTC. Amino acid sequence: CASSPYPSRDSYNEQFF. The variable domain in full, completed from reference TRBV7-3 and TRBJ2-1, reads GAGVSQTPSNKVTEKGKYVELRCDPISGHTALYWYRQSLGQGPEFLIYFQGTGAADDSGLPNDRFFAVRPEGSVSTLKIQRTERGDSAVYLCASSPYPSRDSYNEQFFGPGTRLTVL.

The chain uses TRBV4-1 and TRBJ2-1; perhaps TRBD2 as D (5 bases). The CDR3 contains 15 residues. V was clipped by 2 bases and J by 0 bases, with 8 bases between them. Germline lookup yields CDR1 MGHRA and CDR2 YSYEKL. CDR3 residues: CASSQFGNSYNEQFF. DNA of the CDR3: TGCGCCAGCAGCCAATTCGGGAACTCCTACAATGAGCAGTTCTTC.

The CDR3 loop is CASSQEEAEEKLFF. The CDR3 DNA sequence: TGTGCCAGCAGCCAAGAGGAAGCTGAGGAAAAACTGTTTTTT. V gene TRBV4-2 combines with J gene TRBJ1-4; no definite D call. This CDR3 is built from 14 residues. The germline V and J ends were trimmed by 0 bases and 8 bases, with 10 bases remaining between them. Germline V gene sequence: CDR1 LGHNA, CDR2 YNFKEQ.

This clone was counted only a few times. This CDR3 reads CASGTDNTEAFF. Written as DNA, the CDR3 is TGTGCCAGCGGGACAGATAACACTGAAGCTTTCTTT. The chain recombines TRBV5-6 with TRBJ1-1, with TRBD1 matching 7 bases. CDR1 is SGHDT and CDR2 is YYEEEE in the germline V gene. This CDR3 has 12 amino acids. The junction had 2 bases not matched to a gene; V was cut back by 7 bases and J by 2 bases.

The rearrangement links TRBV11-3 to TRBJ2-1; the D is unclear. CDR1 is SGHNT and CDR2 is YENEEA in the germline V gene. Trimming cost V 3 bases and J 5 bases, with 8 bases left between them. CDR3 length: 13 residues. The CDR3 protein is CASSFGHNNEQFF. CDR3 DNA: TGTGCCAGCAGCTTCGGCCACAACAATGAGCAGTTCTTC. Filled out from reference TRBV11-3 and TRBJ2-1, the complete variable domain reads EAGVVQSPRYKIIEKKQPVAFWCNPISGHNTLYWYLQNLGQGPELLIRYENEEAVDDSQLPKDRFSAERLKGVDSTLKIQPAELGDSAVYLCASSFGHNNEQFFGPGTRLTVL.

The chain recombines TRBV15 with TRBJ1-4, with TRBD1 as a possible D gene (5 bases). The V gene's germline CDR1 is LNHNV and CDR2 YYDKDF (reference sequence). CDR3 length equals 14 residues. V was clipped by 8 bases and J by 8 bases, with 18 bases between them. CDR3 in DNA: TGTGCCACCTCCGGGGACTACGACGGGGAAAAACTGTTTTTT. Residues: CATSGDYDGEKLFF.

The V gene is TRBV4-1, the J gene TRBJ2-7; TRBD1 matches 8 bases. With 4 bases clipped from V and 1 base from J, the junction kept 6 bases outside the gene matches. Germline assignment: CDR1 MGHRA and CDR2 YSYEKL. CDR3 size: 15 residues. The chain's CDR3 is CASSRTTGESYEQYF. The DNA of the CDR3 is TGCGCCAGCAGCCGCACGACAGGGGAGTCCTACGAGCAGTACTTC.

The chain joins TRBV7-9 to TRBJ2-2, with a tentative D call TRBD2 (5 bases). CDR3 length: 13 amino acids. Germline V gene data show CDR1 as SEHNR and CDR2 as FQNEAQ (reference sequence). In DNA, the CDR3 is TGTGGCCGGGAACACTCGAACACCGGGGAGCTGTTTTTT. It encodes CGREHSNTGELFF. Filled out from reference TRBV7-9 and TRBJ2-2, the complete variable domain reads DTGVSQNPRHKITKRGQNVTFRCDPISEHNRLYWYRQTLGQGPEFLTYFQNEAQLEKSRLLSDRFSAERPKGSFSTLEIQRTEQGDSAMYLCGREHSNTGELFFGEGSRLTVL.

CDR3 amino acids: CASSSPRGGGDAGELFF. Written as DNA, the CDR3 is TGTGCCAGCAGCTCCCCAAGGGGAGGAGGTGACGCCGGGGAGCTGTTTTTT. J is TRBJ2-2 and V is TRBV7-2; possible D gene TRBD2, 6 bases. Trimming cost V 4 bases and J 6 bases, with 21 bases left between them. The CDR3 runs to 17 residues. The germline CDR1 and CDR2 sequences are SGHTA and FQGNSA.

Notes on this clone: This sample also contains other DNA sequences that code for the same CDR3. V usage is TRBV5-1 and J usage is TRBJ1-1; no clear D gene. The CDR3 is 12 residues long. The V end was cut by 0 bases, the J end by 4 bases, with 4 bases between. Germline V gives CDR1 SGHRS, CDR2 YFSETQ. The CDR3 spells CASSLDSTEAFF. Written as DNA, the CDR3 is TGCGCCAGCAGCTTGGATTCCACTGAAGCTTTCTTT.

The chain joins TRBV4-1 to TRBJ2-7; D is undetermined. V lost 1 base, J lost 2 bases, and 6 bases lay in between. The CDR3 is 13 amino acids. The V gene's germline CDR1 is MGHRA and CDR2 YSYEKL. The CDR3 DNA is TGCGCCAGCAGCCAAGGAGATACCTACGAGCAGTACTTC. This gives the protein CASSQGDTYEQYF.